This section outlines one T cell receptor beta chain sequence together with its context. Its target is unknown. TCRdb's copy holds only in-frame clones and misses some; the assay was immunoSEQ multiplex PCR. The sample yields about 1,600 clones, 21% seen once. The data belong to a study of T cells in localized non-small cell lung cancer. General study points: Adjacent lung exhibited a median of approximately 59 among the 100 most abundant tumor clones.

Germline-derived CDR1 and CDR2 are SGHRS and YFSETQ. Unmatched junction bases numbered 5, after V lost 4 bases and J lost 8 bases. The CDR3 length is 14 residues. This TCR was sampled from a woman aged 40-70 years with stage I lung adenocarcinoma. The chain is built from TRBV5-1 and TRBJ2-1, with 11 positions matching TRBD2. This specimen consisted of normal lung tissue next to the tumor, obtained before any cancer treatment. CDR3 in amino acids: CASSGSGGAYEQFF. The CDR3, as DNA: TGCGCCAGCAGCGGTAGCGGGGGGGCCTATGAGCAGTTCTTC. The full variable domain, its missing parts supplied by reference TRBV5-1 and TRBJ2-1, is KAGVTQTPRYLIKTRGQQVTLSCSPISGHRSVSWYQQTPGQGLQFLFEYFSETQRNKGNFPGRFSGRQFSNSRSEMNVSTLELGDSALYLCASSGSGGAYEQFFGPGTRLTVL.